This T cell receptor beta chain was sequenced during a study of long-term antiretroviral therapy in people with HIV. Germline CDR1 reads LNHDA; CDR2 reads SQIVND (reference sequence). This CDR3 contains 14 residues. V lost 3 bases and J lost 1; bases outside the gene matches: 1. Sequencing relied on immunoSEQ assay v3.0, run at survey level. Clones were read by immunoSEQ multiplex PCR, and TCRdb kept only the in-frame ones, dropping some. The data hold more than 20,000 clones, with roughly nine tenths observed a single time. About this clone itself: Its antigen is not identified.

Study-wide findings and caveats: All time points showed a repertoire dominated by clones expanded before ART. ART adherence, viral resistance and therapy changes went unrecorded.

Each donor provided at least one pre-ART PBMC sample and at least two post-ART PBMC samples. The sequences come from unsorted PBMCs, collected more than 2.6 years after starting antiretroviral therapy. The genes are TRBV19 and TRBJ2-3; 7 bases line up with TRBD1. The sequence derives from a middle-aged man with HIV. CDR3 coding DNA: TGTGCCAGTAGTATTGACAGGGGCACAGATACGCAGTATTTT. This sequence encodes CASSIDRGTDTQYF.